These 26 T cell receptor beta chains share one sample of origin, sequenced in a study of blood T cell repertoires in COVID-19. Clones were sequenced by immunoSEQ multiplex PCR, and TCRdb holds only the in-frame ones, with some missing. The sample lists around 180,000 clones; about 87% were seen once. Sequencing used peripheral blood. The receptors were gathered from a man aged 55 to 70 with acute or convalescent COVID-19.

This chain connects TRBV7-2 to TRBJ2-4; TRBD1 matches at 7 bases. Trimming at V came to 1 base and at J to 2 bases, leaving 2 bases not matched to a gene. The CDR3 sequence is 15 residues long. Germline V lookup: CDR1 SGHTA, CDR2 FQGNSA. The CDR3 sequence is CASSLGRGPKNIQYF. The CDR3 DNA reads TGTGCCAGCAGCTTAGGTAGGGGGCCCAAAAACATTCAGTACTTC. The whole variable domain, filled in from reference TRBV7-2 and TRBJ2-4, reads GAGVSQSPSNKVTEKGKDVELRCDPISGHTALYWYRQSLGQGLEFLIYFQGNSAPDKSGLPSDRFSAERTGGSVSTLTIQRTQQEDSAVYLCASSLGRGPKNIQYFGAGTRLSVL.

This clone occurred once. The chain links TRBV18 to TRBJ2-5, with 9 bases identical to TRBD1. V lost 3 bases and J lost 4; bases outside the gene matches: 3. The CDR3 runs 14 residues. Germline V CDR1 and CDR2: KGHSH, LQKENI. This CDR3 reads CASSPDRGGETQYF. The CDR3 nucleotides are TGTGCCAGCTCACCGGACAGGGGAGGAGAGACCCAGTACTTC.

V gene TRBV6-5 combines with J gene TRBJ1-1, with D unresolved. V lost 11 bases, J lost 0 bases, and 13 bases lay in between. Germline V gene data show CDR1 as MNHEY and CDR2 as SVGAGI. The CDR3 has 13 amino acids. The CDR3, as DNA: TGTGCCTCCCTCGGGGTAATGAACACTGAAGCTTTCTTT. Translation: CASLGVMNTEAFF.

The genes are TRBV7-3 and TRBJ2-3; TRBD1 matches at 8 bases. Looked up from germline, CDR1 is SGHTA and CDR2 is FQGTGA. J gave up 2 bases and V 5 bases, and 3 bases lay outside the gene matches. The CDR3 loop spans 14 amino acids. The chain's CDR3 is CASSRDRSTDTQYF. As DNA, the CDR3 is TGTGCCAGCAGCCGGGACAGGTCCACAGATACGCAGTATTTT. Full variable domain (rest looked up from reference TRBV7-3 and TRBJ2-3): GAGVSQTPSNKVTEKGKYVELRCDPISGHTALYWYRQSLGQGPEFLIYFQGTGAADDSGLPNDRFFAVRPEGSVSTLKIQRTERGDSAVYLCASSRDRSTDTQYFGPGTRLTVL.

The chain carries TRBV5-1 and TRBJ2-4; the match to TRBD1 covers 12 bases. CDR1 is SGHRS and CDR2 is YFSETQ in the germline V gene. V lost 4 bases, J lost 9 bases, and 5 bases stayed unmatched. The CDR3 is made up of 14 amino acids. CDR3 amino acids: CASSQGQGASIQYF. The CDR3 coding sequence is TGCGCCAGCAGCCAGGGACAGGGGGCGAGCATTCAGTACTTC.

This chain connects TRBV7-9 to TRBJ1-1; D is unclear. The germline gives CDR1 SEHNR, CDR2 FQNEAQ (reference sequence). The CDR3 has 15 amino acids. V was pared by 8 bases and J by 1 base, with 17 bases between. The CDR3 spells CASPSVGGTNTEAFF. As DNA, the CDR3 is TGTGCCAGCCCTAGCGTAGGAGGAACGAACACTGAAGCTTTCTTT.

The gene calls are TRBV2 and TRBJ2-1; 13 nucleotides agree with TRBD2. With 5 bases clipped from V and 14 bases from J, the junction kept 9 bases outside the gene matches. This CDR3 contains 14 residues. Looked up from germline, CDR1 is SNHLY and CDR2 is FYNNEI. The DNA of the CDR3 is TGTGCCAGCAGTCAAGGACTAGCGGGAGTAGATAAGTTCTTC. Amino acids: CASSQGLAGVDKFF.

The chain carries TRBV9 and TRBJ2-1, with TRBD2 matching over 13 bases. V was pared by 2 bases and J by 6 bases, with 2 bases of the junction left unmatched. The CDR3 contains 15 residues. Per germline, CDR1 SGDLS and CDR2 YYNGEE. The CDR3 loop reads CASSVTSGRTNEQFF. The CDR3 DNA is TGTGCCAGCAGCGTGACTAGCGGGAGGACCAATGAGCAGTTCTTC. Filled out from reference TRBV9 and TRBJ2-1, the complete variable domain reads DSGVTQTPKHLITATGQRVTLRCSPRSGDLSVYWYQQSLDQGLQFLIQYYNGEERAKGNILERFSAQQFPDLHSELNLSSLELGDSALYFCASSVTSGRTNEQFFGPGTRLTVL.

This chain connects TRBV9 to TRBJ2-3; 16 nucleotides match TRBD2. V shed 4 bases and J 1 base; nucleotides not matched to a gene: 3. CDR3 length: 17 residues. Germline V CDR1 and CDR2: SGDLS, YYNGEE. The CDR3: CASSLGTSGRGTDTQYF. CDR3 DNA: TGTGCCAGCAGCCTCGGGACTAGCGGGAGGGGCACAGATACGCAGTATTTT.

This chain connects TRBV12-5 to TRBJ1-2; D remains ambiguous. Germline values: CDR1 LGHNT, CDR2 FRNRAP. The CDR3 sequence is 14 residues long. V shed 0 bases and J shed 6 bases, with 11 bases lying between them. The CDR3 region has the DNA TGTGCTAGTGGTTTGGTATTGAGGAGGGATGGCTACACCTTC. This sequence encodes CASGLVLRRDGYTF.

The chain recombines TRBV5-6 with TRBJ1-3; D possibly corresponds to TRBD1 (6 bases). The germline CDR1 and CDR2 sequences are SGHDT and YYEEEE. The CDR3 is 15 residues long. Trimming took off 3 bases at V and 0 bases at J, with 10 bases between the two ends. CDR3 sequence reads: CASSSTGSSGNTIYF. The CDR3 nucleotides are TGTGCCAGCAGCTCTACAGGGAGCTCTGGAAACACCATATATTTT.

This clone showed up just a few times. CDR3 sequence (DNA): TGCAGTGCTCAAACAGGATATGGCTACACCTTC. Amino acids: CSAQTGYGYTF. This chain connects TRBV20-1 to TRBJ1-2; TRBD1 is a possible D gene (5 bases). Trimming cost V 5 bases and J 5 bases, with 9 bases left between them. The germline gives CDR1 DFQATT, CDR2 SNEGSKA (reference sequence). The CDR3 sequence is 11 residues long.

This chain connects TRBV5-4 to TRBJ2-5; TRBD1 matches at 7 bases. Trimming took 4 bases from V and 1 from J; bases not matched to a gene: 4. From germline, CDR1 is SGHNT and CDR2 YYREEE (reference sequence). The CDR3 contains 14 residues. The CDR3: CASSPRDSQETQYF. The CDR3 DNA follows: TGTGCCAGCAGCCCCCGGGACAGCCAAGAGACCCAGTACTTC.

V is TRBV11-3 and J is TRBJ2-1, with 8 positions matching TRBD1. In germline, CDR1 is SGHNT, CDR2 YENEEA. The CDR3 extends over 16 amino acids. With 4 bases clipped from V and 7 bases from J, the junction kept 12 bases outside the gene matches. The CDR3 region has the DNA TGTGCCAGCAGCTCACGTTCCGGGACAGGTGGGAATGAGCAGTTCTTC. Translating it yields CASSSRSGTGGNEQFF.

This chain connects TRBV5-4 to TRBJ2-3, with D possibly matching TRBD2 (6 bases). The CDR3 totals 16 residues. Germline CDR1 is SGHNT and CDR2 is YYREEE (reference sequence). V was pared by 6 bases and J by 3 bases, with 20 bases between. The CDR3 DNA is TGTGCCAGCACACAAGGGACGGCTCGGGGGACAGATACGCAGTATTTT. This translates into CASTQGTARGTDTQYF.

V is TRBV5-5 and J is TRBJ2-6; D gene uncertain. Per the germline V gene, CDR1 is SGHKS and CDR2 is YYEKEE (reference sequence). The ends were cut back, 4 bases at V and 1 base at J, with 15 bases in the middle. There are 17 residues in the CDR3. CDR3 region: CASSKQAITSGANVLTF. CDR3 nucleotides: TGTGCCAGCAGCAAGCAGGCAATAACTTCTGGGGCCAACGTCCTGACTTTC.

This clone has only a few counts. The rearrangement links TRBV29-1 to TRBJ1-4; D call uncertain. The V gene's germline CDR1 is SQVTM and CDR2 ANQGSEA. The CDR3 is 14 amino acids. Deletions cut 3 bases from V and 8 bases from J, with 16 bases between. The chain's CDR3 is CSVEEVGSGEKLFF. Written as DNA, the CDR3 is TGCAGCGTTGAGGAAGTAGGGTCGGGGGAAAAACTGTTTTTT.

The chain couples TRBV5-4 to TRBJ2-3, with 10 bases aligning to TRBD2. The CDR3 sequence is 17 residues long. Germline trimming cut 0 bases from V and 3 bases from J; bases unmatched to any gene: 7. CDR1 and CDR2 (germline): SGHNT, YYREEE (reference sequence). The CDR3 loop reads CASSLARLAGATDTQYF. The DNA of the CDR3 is TGTGCCAGCAGCTTGGCCCGTCTAGCGGGGGCAACAGATACGCAGTATTTT. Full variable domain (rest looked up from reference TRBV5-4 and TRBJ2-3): ETGVTQSPTHLIKTRGQQVTLRCSSQSGHNTVSWYQQALGQGPQFIFQYYREEENGRGNFPPRFSGLQFPNYSSELNVNALELDDSALYLCASSLARLAGATDTQYFGPGTRLTVL.

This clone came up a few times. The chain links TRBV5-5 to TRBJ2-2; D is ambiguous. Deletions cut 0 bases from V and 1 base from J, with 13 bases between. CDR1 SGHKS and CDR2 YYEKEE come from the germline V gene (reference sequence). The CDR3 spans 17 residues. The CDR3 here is CASSLVMEPLNTGELFF. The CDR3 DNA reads TGTGCCAGCAGCTTGGTTATGGAGCCTTTGAACACCGGGGAGCTGTTTTTT.

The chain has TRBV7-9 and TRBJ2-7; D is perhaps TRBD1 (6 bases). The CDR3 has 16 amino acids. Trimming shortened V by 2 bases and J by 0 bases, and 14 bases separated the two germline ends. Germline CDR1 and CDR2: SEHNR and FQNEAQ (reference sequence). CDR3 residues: CASSLSPDRSSYEQYF. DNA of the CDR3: TGTGCCAGCAGCTTATCCCCCGACAGGAGCTCCTACGAGCAGTACTTC.

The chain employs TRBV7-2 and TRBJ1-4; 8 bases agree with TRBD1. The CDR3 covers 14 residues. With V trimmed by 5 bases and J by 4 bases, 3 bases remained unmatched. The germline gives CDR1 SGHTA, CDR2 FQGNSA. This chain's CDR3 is CASSRTGINEKLFF. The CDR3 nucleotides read TGTGCCAGCAGCCGGACAGGGATTAATGAAAAACTGTTTTTT.

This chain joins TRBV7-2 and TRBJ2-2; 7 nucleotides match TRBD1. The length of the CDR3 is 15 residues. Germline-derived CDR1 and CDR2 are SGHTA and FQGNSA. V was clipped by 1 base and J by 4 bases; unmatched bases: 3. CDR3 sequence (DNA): TGTGCCAGCAGCTTAGTGGGGACAGCCACCGGGGAGCTGTTTTTT. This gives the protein CASSLVGTATGELFF.

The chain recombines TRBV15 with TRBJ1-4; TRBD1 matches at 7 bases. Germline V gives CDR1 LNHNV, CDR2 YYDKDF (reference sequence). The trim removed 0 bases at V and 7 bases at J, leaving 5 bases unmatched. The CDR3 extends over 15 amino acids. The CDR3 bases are TGTGCCACCAGCAGAGATAGTAGGACAGGTGAAAAACTGTTTTTT. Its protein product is CATSRDSRTGEKLFF.

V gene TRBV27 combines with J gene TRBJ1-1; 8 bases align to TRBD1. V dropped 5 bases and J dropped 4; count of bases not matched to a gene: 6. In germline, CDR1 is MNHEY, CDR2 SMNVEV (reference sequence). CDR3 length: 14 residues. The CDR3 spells CASSPWTGSTEAFF. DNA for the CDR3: TGTGCCAGCAGTCCTTGGACAGGGAGCACTGAAGCTTTCTTT.

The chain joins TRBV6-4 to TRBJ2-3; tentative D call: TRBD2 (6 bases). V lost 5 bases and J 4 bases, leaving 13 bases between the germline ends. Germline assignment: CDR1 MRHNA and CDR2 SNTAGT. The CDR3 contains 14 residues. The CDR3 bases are TGTGCCAGCAGTCCGATGGGGGGTGCAGATACGCAGTATTTT. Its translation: CASSPMGGADTQYF.

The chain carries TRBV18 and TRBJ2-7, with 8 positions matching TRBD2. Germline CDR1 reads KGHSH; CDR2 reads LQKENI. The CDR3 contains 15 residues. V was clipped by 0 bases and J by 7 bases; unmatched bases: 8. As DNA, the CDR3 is TGTGCCAGCTCACCACCGGCTAGCGGGCCTACTGAGCAGTACTTC. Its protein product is CASSPPASGPTEQYF. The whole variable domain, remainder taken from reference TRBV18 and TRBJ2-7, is NAGVMQNPRHLVRRRGQEARLRCSPMKGHSHVYWYRQLPEEGLKFMVYLQKENIIDESGMPKERFSAEFPKEGPSILRIQQVVRGDSAAYFCASSPPASGPTEQYFGPGTRLTVT.